The 21 T cell receptor beta chains below were found in one sample sequenced in a study of blood T cell repertoires in COVID-19. Using immunoSEQ multiplex PCR, the repertoire was profiled, and TCRdb retains in-frame clones only, with some absent. Among roughly 37,000 clones listed, around 80% were seen once. Sequencing was done on a sample of peripheral blood. The receptors shown here come from a man in his 60s with acute or convalescent COVID-19.

This chain uses TRBV5-1 with TRBJ1-1, with D uncertain. This CDR3 region has 14 residues. CDR1 and CDR2 (germline): SGHRS, YFSETQ. V shed 0 bases and J shed 4 bases, with 10 bases lying between them. The CDR3 loop is CASSLAVRSTEAFF. CDR3 nucleotides: TGCGCCAGCAGCTTGGCCGTACGGTCCACTGAAGCTTTCTTT.

J is TRBJ2-3 and V is TRBV7-2, with a weak D call TRBD1 (6 bases). This CDR3 region has 17 residues. The V end lost 5 bases, the J end lost 4 bases, and 22 bases lay between the germline ends. The germline CDR1 and CDR2 sequences are SGHTA and FQGNSA. The CDR3 coding sequence is TGTGCCAGCAGCCTGGGGTGGGGGCGTTTGGACTCAGATACGCAGTATTTT. Amino acid sequence: CASSLGWGRLDSDTQYF. Combining the CDR3 with reference TRBV7-2 and TRBJ2-3 gives the whole variable domain GAGVSQSPSNKVTEKGKDVELRCDPISGHTALYWYRQSLGQGLEFLIYFQGNSAPDKSGLPSDRFSAERTGGSVSTLTIQRTQQEDSAVYLCASSLGWGRLDSDTQYFGPGTRLTVL.

The chain couples TRBV30 to TRBJ2-3; 7 bases line up with TRBD2. The germline V gene has CDR1 GTSNPN and CDR2 SVGIG (reference sequence). CDR3 size: 14 residues. V shed 4 bases and J 0 bases; nucleotides not matched to a gene: 4. The CDR3 reads CAWIGGGSTDTQYF. DNA for the CDR3: TGTGCCTGGATCGGCGGGGGTAGCACAGATACGCAGTATTTT.

This chain uses TRBV2 with TRBJ1-1; the match to TRBD1 covers 7 bases. J lost 5 bases, V lost 0 bases, and 6 bases had no gene match. This CDR3 has 15 amino acids. Germline V lookup: CDR1 SNHLY, CDR2 FYNNEI. CDR3 protein: CASSEALQGGTEAFF. Here the CDR3 DNA reads TGTGCCAGCAGTGAAGCGCTGCAGGGGGGTACTGAAGCTTTCTTT.

The chain has TRBV5-5 and TRBJ2-2, with 10 positions matching TRBD1. CDR3 length: 15 residues. V dropped 4 bases and J dropped 4; count of bases not matched to a gene: 4. The germline V gene encodes CDR1 SGHKS and CDR2 YYEKEE (reference sequence). CDR3 DNA: TGTGCCAGCAGCCTGGGACAGGGGCCCACCGGGGAGCTGTTTTTT. This sequence encodes CASSLGQGPTGELFF.

This sequence joins TRBV27 and TRBJ1-2, with TRBD1 matching 8 bases. Germline V CDR1 and CDR2: MNHEY, SMNVEV (reference sequence). V shed 3 bases, J shed 2 bases, and the junction held 5 bases outside the gene matches. This CDR3 spans 15 amino acids. The chain's CDR3 is CASSLLPGGNYGYTF. The CDR3 DNA reads TGTGCCAGCAGTTTGCTCCCAGGGGGCAACTATGGCTACACCTTC.

This clone is a singleton in its sample. The chain combines TRBV24-1 with TRBJ2-1; 9 nucleotides match TRBD2. Per germline, CDR1 KGHDR and CDR2 SFDVKD. The V segment lost 4 bases and the J segment 5 bases; nucleotides outside the gene matches: 17. The CDR3 consists of 19 residues. The CDR3 bases are TGTGCCACCAGTGACCCCTTGGGGCTAGCGGGGTACTCAAACAATGAGCAGTTCTTC. Protein product: CATSDPLGLAGYSNNEQFF.

This chain links TRBV9 with TRBJ1-1, with unresolved D. Germline CDR1 SGDLS, CDR2 YYNGEE. The CDR3 is made up of 14 amino acids. V was cut by 0 bases and J by 0 bases, with 6 bases left in between. The CDR3 region is CASSVAPMNTEAFF. DNA for the CDR3: TGTGCCAGCAGCGTAGCTCCTATGAACACTGAAGCTTTCTTT.

The chain recombines TRBV28 with TRBJ1-6, with D maybe TRBD1 (6 bases). Germline V gene data show CDR1 as MDHEN and CDR2 as SYDVKM. Trimming stripped 5 bases from V and 2 bases from J, with 13 bases between. The CDR3 sequence is 16 residues long. CDR3 nucleotide sequence: TGTGCCAGCAGTCCCCCCAGGGGCGCCTATAATTCACCCCTCCACTTT. Amino acids: CASSPPRGAYNSPLHF.

The chain uses TRBV5-1 and TRBJ1-2, with TRBD1 matching 7 bases. J was trimmed by 5 bases and V by 7 bases; bases with no gene match: 8. Germline lookup yields CDR1 SGHRS and CDR2 YFSETQ. The CDR3 contains 13 residues. The CDR3 DNA sequence: TGCGCCAGCCGACAGGGAGAGGGGTATGGCTACACCTTC. As protein: CASRQGEGYGYTF.

The chain has TRBV6-2 or TRBV6-3 and TRBJ2-1; D possibly corresponds to TRBD1 (6 bases). Germline assignment: CDR1 MNHEY and CDR2 SVGEGT. The V and J ends lost 0 bases and 9 bases respectively, with 12 bases between them. This CDR3 has 14 residues. Here the CDR3 reads CASSYSRQASEQFF. The DNA of the CDR3 is TGTGCCAGCAGTTACTCGAGACAGGCGAGTGAGCAGTTCTTC.

This chain uses TRBV2 with TRBJ1-3; D not resolved. Germline V gives CDR1 SNHLY, CDR2 FYNNEI. The CDR3 runs 14 residues. V dropped 6 bases and J dropped 8 bases, with 17 bases sitting between them. In nucleotides, the CDR3 is TGTGCCAGCAGAGATAGTTTTACTCGGGACACCATATATTTT. Amino acids: CASRDSFTRDTIYF.

V is TRBV7-9 and J is TRBJ2-1; the match to TRBD1 covers 9 bases. CDR1 SEHNR and CDR2 FQNEAQ come from the germline V gene (reference sequence). The length of the CDR3 is 14 residues. The V and J ends lost 7 bases and 6 bases, in that order; junction bases with no gene match: 7. CDR3 sequence reads: CASTDRGTGNEQFF. The DNA for the CDR3 is TGTGCCAGCACCGACAGGGGGACCGGCAATGAGCAGTTCTTC.

There are a few counts of this clone. This chain links TRBV4-3 with TRBJ2-1, with 9 bases that match TRBD1. Germline V gives CDR1 LGHNA, CDR2 YSLEER. The CDR3 runs 15 residues. J lost 4 bases, V lost 3 bases, and 4 bases had no gene match. CDR3 sequence (DNA): TGCGCCAGCAGCCAGGACAGGGGTTTTTACAATGAGCAGTTCTTC. Protein sequence: CASSQDRGFYNEQFF.

V is TRBV24-1 and J is TRBJ1-1, with 9 bases aligning to TRBD1. The CDR3 is 17 amino acids. After removal of 3 bases from V and 3 bases from J, the junction contained 10 bases not matched to a gene. In germline, CDR1 is KGHDR, CDR2 SFDVKD. CDR3 sequence reads: CATSDPKQGAGDTEAFF. CDR3 nucleotides: TGTGCCACCAGTGATCCAAAACAGGGGGCGGGGGACACTGAAGCTTTCTTT.

V usage is TRBV5-1 and J usage is TRBJ1-4, with 9 bases aligning to TRBD1. The germline CDR1 and CDR2 sequences are SGHRS and YFSETQ. The CDR3 sequence is 16 residues long. J was trimmed by 0 bases and V by 4 bases; bases with no gene match: 4. CDR3 nucleotides: TGCGCCAGCAGCGTTACAGGGGGCCCAACTAATGAAAAACTGTTTTTT. This gives the protein CASSVTGGPTNEKLFF.

This clone was recorded a few times. The rearrangement uses TRBV7-8 and TRBJ1-2; 7 bases map to TRBD1. CDR1 is SGHVS and CDR2 is FQNEAQ in the germline V gene. Trimming at V came to 3 bases and at J to 4 bases, leaving 5 bases not matched to a gene. The CDR3 has 14 residues. Here the CDR3 reads CASSFGTEGYGYTF. Written as DNA, the CDR3 is TGTGCCAGCAGCTTTGGGACAGAGGGCTATGGCTACACCTTC.

The rearrangement joins TRBV6-5 to TRBJ1-5, with 8 bases that match TRBD1. V lost 7 bases to trimming and J lost 0 bases; unmatched junction nucleotides: 5. Germline-derived CDR1 and CDR2 are MNHEY and SVGAGI. This CDR3 is built from 15 residues. The CDR3 coding sequence is TGTGCCAGCACCCCGGGGACAGGTAGCAATCAGCCCCAGCATTTT. Protein product: CASTPGTGSNQPQHF.

This clone was detected a few times. The chain is built from TRBV6-4 and TRBJ2-1, with 10 bases aligning to TRBD2. Germline lookup yields CDR1 MRHNA and CDR2 SNTAGT. The CDR3 loop spans 15 amino acids. V gave up 5 bases and J gave up 7 bases; unmatched junction bases: 8. CDR3 sequence (DNA): TGTGCCAGCAGTCCTGCTAGCGGGAGTTTAAATGAGCAGTTCTTC. Translating it yields CASSPASGSLNEQFF.

J is TRBJ2-3 and V is TRBV10-3, with D unclear. The CDR3 runs to 14 residues. Trimming stripped 2 bases from V and 2 bases from J, with 8 bases between. CDR1 and CDR2 from the germline V gene are ENHRY and SYGVKD. CDR3 sequence: CAISEGQHTDTQYF. The DNA for the CDR3 is TGTGCCATCAGTGAGGGGCAGCACACAGATACGCAGTATTTT.

V and J are TRBV19 and TRBJ2-1; TRBD2 is a possible D gene (6 bases). V gave up 5 bases and J gave up 7 bases, with 18 bases separating them. CDR3 length: 15 residues. Germline values: CDR1 LNHDA, CDR2 SQIVND (reference sequence). The CDR3, as DNA: TGTGCCAGTAGTCGGTCTCCGGGGGTGACGAATGAGCAGTTCTTC. This sequence encodes CASSRSPGVTNEQFF.